The 22 T cell receptor beta chains below were found in one sample sequenced in a study of T cell responses to AZD1222 COVID-19 vaccine. Clones were sequenced by immunoSEQ multiplex PCR, and TCRdb holds only the in-frame ones, with some missing. Here the sample spans more than 110,000 clones, 85% to 90% being singletons. Sequencing was performed on peripheral blood, taken on day 0 of AZD1222 vaccination. The receptors were sampled from an adult in good health.

The V gene is TRBV12-3 or TRBV12-4, the J gene TRBJ1-2; 7 bases are a match to TRBD1. CDR3 length: 13 amino acids. V lost 4 bases to trimming and J lost 4 bases; unmatched junction nucleotides: 3. CDR3 DNA: TGTGCCAGCAGTTCGACAGGGTCCTATGGCTACACCTTC. It yields the protein CASSSTGSYGYTF.

The chain couples TRBV6-5 to TRBJ2-7; the D gene is possibly TRBD2 (6 bases). Germline CDR1 MNHEY, CDR2 SVGAGI. CDR3 length: 16 amino acids. Trimming removed 2 bases at V and 5 bases at J, with 19 bases between. The CDR3 loop is CASSYRLSQGTDEQYF. CDR3 bases: TGTGCCAGCAGTTACCGATTGAGTCAAGGGACTGACGAGCAGTACTTC.

This chain joins TRBV27 and TRBJ1-5; D call uncertain. CDR3 size: 14 residues. V lost 1 base and J 4 bases, leaving 8 bases between the germline ends. Germline-derived CDR1 and CDR2 are MNHEY and SMNVEV (reference sequence). CDR3 sequence: CASSLLRENQPQHF. CDR3 coding DNA: TGTGCCAGCAGTTTATTGAGGGAAAATCAGCCCCAGCATTTT.

The V and J genes are TRBV5-4 and TRBJ2-5, with TRBD2 identical over 10 bases. The length of the CDR3 is 14 residues. The J segment lost 5 bases and the V segment lost 3 bases, leaving 4 bases of the junction unmatched. The germline V gene has CDR1 SGHNT and CDR2 YYREEE (reference sequence). The DNA for the CDR3 is TGTGCCAGCAGCTCCCTAGCGGGAGTCGAGACCCAGTACTTC. Protein product: CASSSLAGVETQYF.

CDR3 bases: TGTGCCACCTCAGGGACGGACTATGGCTACACCTTC. This encodes CATSGTDYGYTF. This rearrangement joins TRBV24-1 to TRBJ1-2; a weak D match, TRBD1 (5 bases). The CDR3 loop spans 12 amino acids. V was pared by 9 bases and J by 3 bases, with 10 bases between. CDR1 KGHDR and CDR2 SFDVKD come from the germline V gene.

The chain is built from TRBV7-9 and TRBJ1-2; 7 bases agree with TRBD1. The CDR3 sequence is 16 residues long. The junction had 13 bases not matched to a gene; V was cut back by 5 bases and J by 4 bases. Germline values: CDR1 SEHNR, CDR2 FQNEAQ (reference sequence). In DNA form, the CDR3 reads TGTGCCAGCAGCCAACTCGTGGGACAGAGTACCTATGGCTACACCTTC. Translating it yields CASSQLVGQSTYGYTF.

The gene calls are TRBV12-3 or TRBV12-4 and TRBJ1-2; D not certain. The germline V and J ends were trimmed by 5 bases and 2 bases, with 9 bases remaining between them. The CDR3 sequence is 13 residues long. DNA of the CDR3: TGTGCCAGCAGTGGAACCGACAACTATGGCTACACCTTC. Translating gives CASSGTDNYGYTF.

CDR3 amino acids: CATSMLGLNEKLFF. CDR3 bases: TGTGCCACCAGCATGCTCGGGTTGAATGAAAAACTGTTTTTT. V is TRBV15 and J is TRBJ1-4; D is unresolved. The CDR3 consists of 14 residues. V was shortened by 4 bases and J by 5 bases, with 11 bases between the two germline ends. Germline V gene sequence: CDR1 LNHNV, CDR2 YYDKDF (reference sequence).

The rearrangement uses TRBV14 and TRBJ1-3; 7 nucleotides line up with TRBD1. This CDR3 contains 17 residues. The V gene end was trimmed by 1 base and the J gene end by 0 bases; junction bases not matched to a gene: 6. Germline V gene lookup returns CDR1 SGHDN and CDR2 FVKESK. The chain's CDR3 is CASSQVGGSSSGNTIYF. CDR3 in DNA: TGTGCCAGCAGCCAAGTAGGGGGCTCTAGCTCTGGAAACACCATATATTTT.

This chain links TRBV4-3 with TRBJ2-7, with D maybe TRBD2 (6 bases). CDR3 length: 16 amino acids. Germline V lookup: CDR1 LGHNA, CDR2 YSLEER. Trimming stripped 0 bases from V and 2 bases from J, with 14 bases between. The CDR3 protein is CASSQDSTGAPYEQYF. For the CDR3, the DNA is TGCGCCAGCAGCCAAGATTCGACGGGAGCTCCCTACGAGCAGTACTTC.

The chain employs TRBV9 and TRBJ1-3; TRBD1 aligns across 9 bases. The CDR3 is 15 residues long. J was trimmed by 2 bases and V by 0 bases; bases with no gene match: 0. Germline V gene data show CDR1 as SGDLS and CDR2 as YYNGEE. The CDR3: CASSVGQGAGNTIYF. The CDR3, as DNA: TGTGCCAGCAGCGTAGGACAGGGGGCTGGAAACACCATATATTTT. The variable domain in full, with the rest retrieved from reference TRBV9 and TRBJ1-3, is DSGVTQTPKHLITATGQRVTLRCSPRSGDLSVYWYQQSLDQGLQFLIQYYNGEERAKGNILERFSAQQFPDLHSELNLSSLELGDSALYFCASSVGQGAGNTIYFGEGSWLTVV.

J is TRBJ1-1 and V is TRBV28; tentative D call: TRBD1 (5 bases). The V end lost 2 bases, the J end lost 0 bases, and 7 bases lay between the germline ends. The CDR3 spans 14 residues. Germline lookup yields CDR1 MDHEN and CDR2 SYDVKM. CDR3 sequence: CASSLRQMNTEAFF. The CDR3 region has the DNA TGTGCCAGCAGTTTAAGACAGATGAACACTGAAGCTTTCTTT.

V is TRBV23-1 and J is TRBJ1-5; the D gene is possibly TRBD1 (6 bases). TRBV23-1 is labeled an ORF, and its function is uncertain. V shed 3 bases and J shed 5 bases, with 20 bases lying between them. The CDR3 length is 17 residues. The CDR3 DNA reads as TGCGCCAGCAGTCATCTCCAGGGGCCCAGGGACGATCAGCCCCAGCATTTT. It codes for CASSHLQGPRDDQPQHF.

This clone was seen a handful of times. This sample includes further DNA sequences coding for the same CDR3. The V call is TRBV2, the J call TRBJ2-2; 7 bases are shared with TRBD2. The germline V gene has CDR1 SNHLY and CDR2 FYNNEI. CDR3 length: 14 residues. The ends lost 5 bases at V and 1 base at J; junction bases unmatched: 1. CDR3 residues: CASSLAGNTGELFF. In DNA, the CDR3 is TGTGCCAGCAGTTTAGCGGGGAACACCGGGGAGCTGTTTTTT. Filled out from reference TRBV2 and TRBJ2-2, the complete variable domain reads EPEVTQTPSHQVTQMGQEVILRCVPISNHLYFYWYRQILGQKVEFLVSFYNNEISEKSEIFDDQFSVERPDGSNFTLKIRSTKLEDSAMYFCASSLAGNTGELFFGEGSRLTVL.

The V and J genes are TRBV5-4 and TRBJ2-1; 8 nucleotides line up with TRBD1. The CDR3 spans 16 residues. Germline V lookup: CDR1 SGHNT, CDR2 YYREEE (reference sequence). Unmatched junction bases numbered 7, after V lost 4 bases and J lost 1 base. The CDR3 here is CASSRGNRGSYNEQFF. The CDR3 DNA is TGTGCCAGCAGCCGCGGGAACAGGGGGTCCTACAATGAGCAGTTCTTC.

V is TRBV6-1 and J is TRBJ2-7; D possibly corresponds to TRBD1 (6 bases). The CDR3 is made up of 14 amino acids. Germline CDR1 is MNHNS and CDR2 is SASEGT. With 5 bases removed from V and 7 bases from J, the gap between germline ends came to 18 bases. The CDR3 region is CASSSLSGAREQYF. For the CDR3, the DNA is TGTGCCAGCAGTTCTCTCTCAGGGGCTCGTGAGCAGTACTTC.

This rearrangement joins TRBV11-2 to TRBJ2-7, with 9 bases that match TRBD1. The CDR3 runs to 15 residues. Germline-derived CDR1 and CDR2 are SGHAT and FQNNGV. J was trimmed by 1 base and V by 3 bases; bases with no gene match: 4. The CDR3 here is CASSFGQGPSYEQYF. The CDR3, as DNA: TGTGCCAGCAGCTTTGGACAGGGGCCTTCCTACGAGCAGTACTTC.

The chain employs TRBV4-3 and TRBJ2-1; TRBD2 matches at 14 bases. CDR3 length: 17 amino acids. After removal of 0 bases from V and 8 bases from J, the junction contained 6 bases not matched to a gene. Germline values: CDR1 LGHNA, CDR2 YSLEER. This chain's CDR3 is CASSQDARGLAGDEQFF. The CDR3, as DNA: TGCGCCAGCAGCCAAGACGCACGGGGACTAGCGGGAGATGAGCAGTTCTTC.

The J gene is TRBJ1-2, the V gene TRBV9, with TRBD1 matching over 9 bases. The CDR3 is 14 residues long. The germline V gene encodes CDR1 SGDLS and CDR2 YYNGEE. V was pared by 5 bases and J by 4 bases, with 6 bases of the junction left unmatched. The CDR3 nucleotides read TGTGCCAGCAGGGCCACAGGGGGCCCCTATGGCTACACCTTC. Translated: CASRATGGPYGYTF.

J is TRBJ2-3 and V is TRBV7-3; tentative D call: TRBD1 (5 bases). Germline CDR1 SGHTA, CDR2 FQGTGA. This CDR3 is 15 amino acids long. Trimming took off 4 bases at V and 0 bases at J, with 11 bases between the two ends. The chain's CDR3 is CASSYGQTSTDTQYF. Written as DNA, the CDR3 is TGTGCCAGCAGCTACGGACAAACTAGCACAGATACGCAGTATTTT.

The rearrangement links TRBV30 to TRBJ2-7; 8 positions match TRBD1. The CDR3 runs 12 residues. From germline, CDR1 is GTSNPN and CDR2 SVGIG (reference sequence). V gave up 2 bases and J gave up 6 bases; unmatched junction bases: 3. CDR3 sequence (DNA): TGTGCCTGGAGTAGAACAGGGGGCGAGCAGTACTTC. Translating gives CAWSRTGGEQYF.

The genes are TRBV23-1 and TRBJ2-5; tentatively, D is TRBD1 (6 bases). TRBV23-1 is an ORF, and what it does is uncertain. CDR3 length: 15 amino acids. Trimming left V 2 bases short and J 5 bases short, with 15 bases between. CDR3 loop: CASSQGTMLWETQYF. The CDR3 DNA reads TGCGCCAGCAGTCAAGGGACAATGTTGTGGGAGACCCAGTACTTC.